The 10 T cell receptor beta chains below come from one sample, sequenced in a study of cytomegalovirus exposure and HLA in healthy donors. PCR employed 60 Vbeta and 13 Jbeta primers. The table came from immunoSEQ multiplex PCR; TCRdb's copy has only in-frame clones and leaves some out. The profile shows tens of thousands of clones, roughly 77% of them singletons. The material sequenced was PBMCs. The receptors shown here come from a man aged 35 to 55 in good health and CMV-seronegative.

The genes are TRBV5-1 and TRBJ2-4; TRBD1 matches at 7 bases. The germline V gene encodes CDR1 SGHRS and CDR2 YFSETQ. The V segment lost 0 bases and the J segment 2 bases; nucleotides outside the gene matches: 8. This CDR3 comprises 17 residues. In DNA, the CDR3 is TGCGCCAGCAGCTTGGGGGAGACAGGGAGAACCAAAAACATTCAGTACTTC. The encoded protein is CASSLGETGRTKNIQYF. Combining the CDR3 with reference TRBV5-1 and TRBJ2-4 gives the whole variable domain KAGVTQTPRYLIKTRGQQVTLSCSPISGHRSVSWYQQTPGQGLQFLFEYFSETQRNKGNFPGRFSGRQFSNSRSEMNVSTLELGDSALYLCASSLGETGRTKNIQYFGAGTRLSVL.

A few counts support this clone. The genes are TRBV21-1 and TRBJ1-5. TRBV21-1 is given as a pseudogene. This CDR3 spans 11 amino acids. CDR3 in DNA: TGTGCCAGCAGCAAACGGCAGCCCCAGCATTTT. Residues: CASSKRQPQHF.

This clone was found a few times. The chain uses TRBV7-9 and TRBJ1-1; TRBD1 is a possible D gene (6 bases). From germline, CDR1 is SEHNR and CDR2 FQNEAQ (reference sequence). V dropped 5 bases and J dropped 1 base, with 17 bases sitting between them. The CDR3 sequence is 16 residues long. The CDR3 DNA follows: TGTGCCAGCAGCAAATTGGGAGGGGGAGGGAACACTGAAGCTTTCTTT. Translating it yields CASSKLGGGGNTEAFF.

This clone was seen more than once but under ten times. In nucleotides, the CDR3 is TGTGCCAGCAGCCCACTAGCGGGAGGGCGGAGTGAGCAGTTCTTC. Translated, it gives CASSPLAGGRSEQFF. This chain links TRBV7-6 with TRBJ2-1; the match to TRBD2 covers 13 bases. J gave up 9 bases and V 5 bases, and 7 bases lay outside the gene matches. The CDR3 is 15 residues long. Germline assignment: CDR1 SGHVS and CDR2 FNYEAQ.

The chain combines TRBV5-6 with TRBJ1-1; D uncertain. Germline CDR1 is SGHDT and CDR2 is YYEEEE. The V end was cut by 0 bases, the J end by 3 bases, with 9 bases between. The CDR3 consists of 14 residues. CDR3 DNA sequence: TGTGCCAGCAGCTTGGTTAGGAGGGACACTGAAGCTTTCTTT. It translates to CASSLVRRDTEAFF.

This clone showed up just once. The chain couples TRBV28 to TRBJ2-7; TRBD1 aligns across 8 bases. The CDR3 extends over 14 amino acids. Unmatched junction bases numbered 6, after V lost 6 bases and J lost 2 bases. Germline CDR1 and CDR2: MDHEN and SYDVKM. CDR3 sequence (DNA): TGTGCCAGCAGCGTCGCGGGACAGGCCTACGAGCAGTACTTC. Translating gives CASSVAGQAYEQYF.

The chain recombines TRBV11-3 with TRBJ1-6; unclear D gene. Per the germline V gene, CDR1 is SGHNT and CDR2 is YENEEA. V was shortened by 6 bases and J by 10 bases, with 13 bases between the two germline ends. CDR3 length: 13 residues. For the CDR3, the DNA is TGTGCCAGCAGACCTTCGGGGAACTCACCCCTCCACTTT. Residues: CASRPSGNSPLHF.

The rearrangement joins TRBV6-1 to TRBJ2-3, with no clear D. CDR3 size: 13 residues. The germline CDR1 and CDR2 sequences are MNHNS and SASEGT. V was pared by 0 bases and J by 6 bases, with 7 bases between. CDR3 residues: CASSEASPDTQYF. CDR3 DNA sequence: TGTGCCAGCAGTGAAGCCTCCCCTGATACGCAGTATTTT.

This chain joins TRBV6-4 and TRBJ2-1, with TRBD2 matching over 9 bases. J gave up 1 base and V 0 bases, and 1 base lay outside the gene matches. The germline CDR1 and CDR2 sequences are MRHNA and SNTAGT. The CDR3 is made up of 16 amino acids. CDR3 in amino acids: CASSDSTSGSYNEQFF. CDR3 in DNA: TGTGCCAGCAGTGACTCAACTAGCGGGTCCTACAATGAGCAGTTCTTC.

The chain joins TRBV4-1 to TRBJ1-4; D is uncertain. CDR3 length: 16 amino acids. V was cut by 3 bases and J by 0 bases, with 11 bases left in between. Germline values: CDR1 MGHRA, CDR2 YSYEKL. In DNA form, the CDR3 reads TGCGCCAGCAGCCAGACAAAAACAGCAACTAATGAAAAACTGTTTTTT. Protein sequence: CASSQTKTATNEKLFF.